This TCR beta chain was captured by sequencing in a study of shared clonotypes between healthy human individuals. The ends lost 5 bases at V and 2 bases at J; junction bases unmatched: 8. Germline V lookup: CDR1 MDHEN, CDR2 SYDVKM. This CDR3 has 15 residues. The table came from immunoSEQ multiplex PCR; TCRdb's copy has only in-frame clones and leaves some out. The sample consists of some 1.5 million clones, 95% to 99% of them appearing once. The material sequenced was naive CD4+ T cells sorted from blood. The subset: CD45RA+ positively selected. This rearrangement joins TRBV28 to TRBJ1-2; TRBD1 matches at 7 bases. The source of this sequence is a man aged 25 to 40 in good health. CDR3 region: CASSPGPGQNYGYTF. The CDR3 region has the DNA TGTGCCAGCAGTCCGGGGCCGGGACAGAACTATGGCTACACCTTC.